This is a list of T cell receptor beta chains from one sample in a study of cytomegalovirus exposure and HLA in healthy donors. Only in-frame clones appear in the TCRdb table, and some are missing; sequencing was by immunoSEQ multiplex PCR. Among some 160,000 clones listed, 76% were seen once. Sample: PBMCs. Source of these receptors: a woman between 40 and 50 years old in good health and CMV-seronegative. Both conserved end residues are part of each CDR3. The order of the fields is J gene, V gene, CDR3 protein.

J gene: TRBJ2-5
V gene: TRBV5-1
CDR3 protein: CASSSGLAVIQETQYF

J gene: TRBJ1-4
V gene: TRBV7-9
CDR3 protein: CASSLAITGGVEKLFF

J gene: TRBJ2-2
V gene: TRBV28
CDR3 protein: CASSYGLGLFF

J gene: TRBJ2-7
V gene: TRBV5-4
CDR3 protein: CASSLSGEQYF

J gene: TRBJ1-5
V gene: TRBV6-1
CDR3 protein: CASSEEATVFDSNQPQHF

J gene: TRBJ2-7
V gene: TRBV9
CDR3 protein: CASSVDLAGGAYEQYF

J gene: TRBJ1-2
V gene: TRBV7-8
CDR3 protein: CASSLLRTGSRGYTF

J gene: TRBJ2-6
V gene: TRBV5-1
CDR3 protein: CASTPDSGANVLTF

J gene: TRBJ2-7
V gene: TRBV2
CDR3 protein: CASSKTSGVYEQYF

J gene: TRBJ1-2
V gene: TRBV6-6
CDR3 protein: CASSYGGSISNYGYTF

J gene: TRBJ1-1
V gene: TRBV18
CDR3 protein: CASSPGSLNTEAFF

J gene: TRBJ1-2
V gene: TRBV15
CDR3 protein: CATSRAAGRGYTF

J gene: TRBJ2-5
V gene: TRBV19
CDR3 protein: CASSSGIGETQYF

J gene: TRBJ2-7
V gene: TRBV30
CDR3 protein: CAWSPFLARYEQYF

J gene: TRBJ2-1
V gene: TRBV19
CDR3 protein: CASTLWWEGHNEQFF

J gene: TRBJ1-2
V gene: TRBV27
CDR3 protein: CASSLSGAGYGYTF

J gene: TRBJ1-2
V gene: TRBV5-6
CDR3 protein: CASSPLDREPNYGYTF

J gene: TRBJ1-1
V gene: TRBV11-3
CDR3 protein: CASSFTGISEAFF

J gene: TRBJ2-3
V gene: TRBV9
CDR3 protein: CASSVSPGQGGLQYF

J gene: TRBJ2-3
V gene: TRBV7-9
CDR3 protein: CASSFSPEIDTQYF

J gene: TRBJ1-1
V gene: TRBV11-2
CDR3 protein: CASSRRTGGFAEAFF

J gene: TRBJ1-1
V gene: TRBV7-8
CDR3 protein: CASSFHRDRGVEAFF

J gene: TRBJ1-1
V gene: TRBV27
CDR3 protein: CASTDRGNTEAFF

J gene: TRBJ2-5
V gene: TRBV27
CDR3 protein: CASSLKAAPRPETQYF

J gene: TRBJ1-1
V gene: TRBV28
CDR3 protein: CASSLLSMNTEAFF

J gene: TRBJ2-3
V gene: TRBV19
CDR3 protein: CASSIDAVDTQYF

J gene: TRBJ1-1
V gene: TRBV4-1
CDR3 protein: CASSHPQGRGKAFF

J gene: TRBJ1-1
V gene: TRBV6-1
CDR3 protein: CASSGVNTEAFF

J gene: TRBJ1-1
V gene: TRBV10-2
CDR3 protein: CASSVTGGLTEAFF

J gene: TRBJ1-4
V gene: TRBV10-3
CDR3 protein: CAISGGVGEKLFF

J gene: TRBJ1-2
V gene: TRBV7-2
CDR3 protein: CAGNQGQGYGYTF

J gene: TRBJ2-1
V gene: TRBV5-1
CDR3 protein: CASSLGLAGDPRVLNEQFF

J gene: TRBJ1-3
V gene: TRBV10-2
CDR3 protein: CASSGPGGGNTIYF

J gene: TRBJ1-5
V gene: TRBV7-9
CDR3 protein: CSSRAGQDVDQPQHF

J gene: TRBJ2-3
V gene: TRBV5-4
CDR3 protein: CASSFFLDTQYF

J gene: TRBJ2-5
V gene: TRBV7-6
CDR3 protein: CASSFGARVGETQYF

J gene: TRBJ2-5
V gene: TRBV10-2
CDR3 protein: CASGLAGMLRPETQYF

J gene: TRBJ1-5
V gene: TRBV30
CDR3 protein: CAWSASGGGQPQHF

J gene: TRBJ2-2
V gene: TRBV18
CDR3 protein: CASSPYGTGAESGELFF

J gene: TRBJ2-1
V gene: TRBV5-1
CDR3 protein: CASAPRQVGSGYEQFF

J gene: TRBJ1-1
V gene: TRBV27
CDR3 protein: CATRVRSGTNTEAFF

J gene: TRBJ2-5
V gene: TRBV6-6
CDR3 protein: CASGEGEGETQYF

J gene: TRBJ1-3
V gene: TRBV14
CDR3 protein: CASSQLKGAGNTIYF

J gene: .
V gene: TRBV5-1
CDR3 protein: CASSPGDLGQGITEQYF

J gene: TRBJ2-1
V gene: TRBV19
CDR3 protein: CASALHDRSRGEQFF

J gene: TRBJ1-1
V gene: TRBV6-1
CDR3 protein: CASSYKGGTEAFF

J gene: TRBJ1-2
V gene: TRBV6-5
CDR3 protein: CASQRGASNYGYTF

J gene: TRBJ1-1
V gene: TRBV20-1
CDR3 protein: CSAIGSEAFF

J gene: TRBJ1-1
V gene: TRBV19
CDR3 protein: CASSRQGGNTEAFF

J gene: TRBJ2-3
V gene: TRBV7-4
CDR3 protein: CASSLVWDWHTDTQYF

J gene: TRBJ1-5
V gene: TRBV30
CDR3 protein: CAWSKENQPQHF

J gene: TRBJ1-5
V gene: TRBV29-1
CDR3 protein: CSVVLGEGQPQHF

J gene: TRBJ1-1
V gene: TRBV7-9
CDR3 protein: CASSPQGPHTEAFF